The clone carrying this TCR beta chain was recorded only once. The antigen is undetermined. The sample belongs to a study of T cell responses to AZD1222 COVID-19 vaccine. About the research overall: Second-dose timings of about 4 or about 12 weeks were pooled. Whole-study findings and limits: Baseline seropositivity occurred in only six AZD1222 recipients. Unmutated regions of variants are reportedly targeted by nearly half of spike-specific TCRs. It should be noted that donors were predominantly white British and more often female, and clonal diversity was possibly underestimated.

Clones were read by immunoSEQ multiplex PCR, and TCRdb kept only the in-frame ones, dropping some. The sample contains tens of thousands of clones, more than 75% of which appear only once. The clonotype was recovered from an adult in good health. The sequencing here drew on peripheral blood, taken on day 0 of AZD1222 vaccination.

The CDR3 spells CASSHGPGTGEAFF. The CDR3 coding sequence is TGTGCCAGCAGCCATGGTCCGGGAACGGGTGAAGCTTTCTTT. This chain uses TRBV3-1 (or the pseudogene TRBV3-2) with TRBJ1-1; D remains ambiguous. CDR3 size: 14 residues. V lost 3 bases, J lost 7 bases, and 15 bases lay in between. From germline, CDR1 is LGHDT and CDR2 YNNKEL (reference sequence).